This T cell receptor beta chain appears in the sequencing data of a study of OX40 agonist ivuxolimab in advanced cancers. Study-level information: Three partial responders included one hepatocellular carcinoma patient and two cutaneous melanoma patients.

No patient had autoimmune disease or received systemic immunosuppression. Blood sampling was done at baseline, cycle 4 day 1, and cycle 7 day 1. The repertoire was sequenced with immunoSEQ multiplex PCR; TCRdb's copy has only in-frame clones and lacks some. The repertoire holds more than 75,000 clones, with roughly 85% as singletons. The CDR3 loop spans 15 amino acids. This sequence joins TRBV21-1 and TRBJ1-5. TRBV21-1 is reported as a pseudogene. Sequenced here: CD4+ or CD8+ T cells sorted from blood, sampled in a trial of the OX40 agonist ivuxolimab. The source is an adult with an advanced solid tumor such as melanoma, head and neck, liver or kidney cancer. CDR3 in DNA: TGTGCCAGCAGCAGCGGGACTCCAGGCAATCAGCCCCAGCATTTT. Protein: CASSSGTPGNQPQHF.